This note documents a single T cell receptor (beta chain) sequence. Its antigen remains unknown. TCR beta CDR3 region amplification was performed from RNA transcripts. The HTBI primer set served for first-round RT-PCR of the TCR CDR3. In TCRdb, the multiplex PCR reads were re-called with MiXCR into one record per CDR3 protein. The sample comprises hundreds of thousands of distinct CDR3 sequences, about 15% of which are singletons, and roughly 25% rests with the top ten. This sample stems from a study of T cells in Graves' hyperthyroidism and ophthalmopathy. Study-wide background: Blood from the periphery was taken at initial diagnosis, before any treatment. General study findings and limits: A model of 13 V-J pairs discriminated ophthalmopathy from stable hyperthyroidism.

Graves' hyperthyroidism without ophthalmopathy progression within 18 months was termed stable. Not enrolled were patients with uncontrolled infection, other autoimmune disease, pregnancy or lactation. Between the trimmed V and J ends, which lost 3 bases and 5 bases, there was a span of 15 bases. Germline CDR1 is SQVTM and CDR2 is ANQGSEA. The CDR3 has 14 residues. The specimen sequenced was blood. This TCR was sampled from a woman between 25 and 40 years old with Graves' hyperthyroidism. The J gene is TRBJ2-3, the V gene TRBV29-1; TRBD2 might be the D (6 bases). As DNA, the CDR3 is TGCAGCGTTGAGTCTGGCGGGATTATAGATACGCAGTATTTT. This codes for CSVESGGIIDTQYF.